This T cell receptor beta chain was observed in a study of CD8 T cells in Susac syndrome. CD8+ and CD4+ T cells taken from blood had their TCR beta sequenced. Through negative isolation, CD4+ and CD8+ T cells were obtained, while TEMRA cells were enriched using FACS. The CDR3 has 19 residues. Germline V gives CDR1 SGHNT, CDR2 YYREEE (reference sequence). V gave up 4 bases and J gave up 4 bases; unmatched junction bases: 13. RNA was extracted with the RNeasy kit, and a quantity of about 0.45 to 1 ug was reverse transcribed using random hexamers. With immunoSEQ multiplex PCR, TCR beta CDR3 was amplified across 54 Vbeta and 13 Jbeta. TCRdb passed the immunoSEQ multiplex PCR reads through MiXCR, listing each CDR3 protein once. Here the sample spans a few hundred thousand distinct CDR3 sequences, around 96% being singletons.

This chain joins TRBV5-4 and TRBJ2-3; 15 bases fit TRBD2. The material sequenced was CD4+ T cells from PBMCs. This receptor was identified in a human donor with multiple sclerosis. CDR3 loop: CASSPGKTGLAGGPDTQYF. CDR3 in DNA: TGTGCCAGCAGCCCTGGGAAGACCGGACTAGCGGGAGGGCCAGATACGCAGTATTTT.